The sequence of this T cell receptor beta chain was determined in a study of neurological immune-mediated disorders. Overall study: Multiple sclerosis patients numbered around 35, of whom roughly 31 were relapsing-remitting and 3 secondary progressive.

This clonotype was counted ten times or more. Its antigen is not identified. The germline V gene has CDR1 DFQATT and CDR2 SNEGSKA (reference sequence). The CDR3 is 13 residues long. Germline trimming cut 6 bases from V and 6 bases from J; bases unmatched to any gene: 6. Whole-study results and caveats: Association with the multiple sclerosis repertoire cluster was not found for any clinical or MRI feature. Phylogenetic grouping assigned the repertoires of 18 of 34 multiple sclerosis patients to a single cluster of related CDR3 sequences. This cluster may be a repertoire-level signature.

Each sequencing run yielded over 200 million TCR-beta sequences from 15-18 subjects. TCRdb re-called the 5' RACE reads through MiXCR, storing one row per CDR3 protein. The data show some 70,000 distinct CDR3 sequences, nearly 3.5% seen once. Sequencing was carried out using PBMCs. This TCR came from a man aged 40-55 years with multiple sclerosis. The chain employs TRBV20-1 and TRBJ2-7, with 12 bases matching TRBD1. Here the CDR3 reads CSAGQGASAEQYF. The CDR3 nucleotides are TGCAGTGCGGGACAGGGGGCCAGCGCCGAGCAGTACTTC.